This T cell receptor (beta chain) emerged from a study of cytomegalovirus exposure and HLA in healthy donors. Study outcomes and limitations: Analyses of presence and absence presupposed an approximately uniform sequencing depth across donors. In a later analysis, V- and J-gene trimming of beta chains associated with a DCLRE1C missense variant, replicated independently. Per published accounts, TCR beta sequences correctly predicted the HLA-A and HLA-B alleles of most subjects.

V lost 0 bases and J lost 3, with 5 bases in between. The CDR3 has 13 amino acids. CDR1 LNHNV and CDR2 YYDKDF come from the germline V gene (reference sequence). This PCR relied on a set of 60 Vbeta primers and 13 Jbeta primers. The authors' processing: Approximately 10 million shared chains were among about 80 million unique TCR beta chains counted in a later analysis. The table came from immunoSEQ multiplex PCR; TCRdb's copy has only in-frame clones and leaves some out. D and trimming come from the DNA, and the V and J calls and clone size come from that table. This sample carries roughly 110,000 clones, around 80% of them seen once, and the ten largest clones take roughly 3%. For this clone: As yet, its antigen is unknown.

This sequence was found in a man aged 30 to 39 in good health and CMV-seropositive. The V call is TRBV15, the J call TRBJ1-2; no reliable D call. The specimen sequenced was PBMCs. This CDR3 is CATSRDSYYGYTF. The CDR3 coding sequence is TGTGCCACCAGCAGAGATTCATACTATGGCTACACCTTC. The full variable domain, completed using reference TRBV15 and TRBJ1-2, is DAMVIQNPRYQVTQFGKPVTLSCSQTLNHNVMYWYQQKSSQAPKLLFHYYDKDFNNEADTPDNFQSRRPNTSFCFLDIRSPGLGDTAMYLCATSRDSYYGYTFGSGTRLTVV.